The present T cell receptor beta chain was sequenced within a study of CD8 T cells in ankylosing spondylitis. V was shortened by 3 bases and J by 3 bases, with 12 bases between the two germline ends. Germline V gene sequence: CDR1 DFQATT, CDR2 SNEGSKA (reference sequence). This CDR3 has 14 amino acids. This clonotype was observed many times. In TCRdb, the 5' RACE reads were re-called with MiXCR into one record per CDR3 protein. The sample shows 80,000 to 100,000 distinct CDR3 sequences, just under 9% of them seen only once. Sequenced input: blood, either unsorted or a sorted T cell fraction (not recorded which). This receptor was obtained from a male donor with ankylosing spondylitis or in good health (not recorded which). The chain uses TRBV20-1 and TRBJ2-1; D not certain. The CDR3 protein is CSASWLSNYNEQFF. The CDR3 nucleotides are TGCAGTGCTAGTTGGCTTAGTAACTACAATGAGCAGTTCTTC.